This TCR beta chain stems from a study of vaccination effects on CD4 cells after COVID-19. Study-wide background: Participants were given two doses of BNT162b2 or mRNA-1273 vaccine.

TCRdb keeps only in-frame clones here, not all; method: immunoSEQ multiplex PCR. Of about 41,000 clones in the sample, 77% were seen once. CDR1 and CDR2 from the germline V gene are LGHNT and FRNRAP. Trimming took off 1 base at V and 8 bases at J, with 6 bases between the two ends. This CDR3 is 12 amino acids long. Remarks on this clone: What it binds is not known.

Pools of viral peptides were used by the ViraFEST assay to expand antigen-specific CD4+ T cells ahead of sequencing. Culture lasted about ten days before CD4+ T cell isolation. Among the vaccine recipients, none had a prior SARS-CoV-2 infection, and nucleocapsid antibodies were negative. J is TRBJ1-5 and V is TRBV12-5; D not certain. Here the sequenced sample was CD4+ T cells from PBMCs cultured with HCoV-NL63 spike peptides, taken before COVID-19 vaccination. The source of this sequence is a human donor who received a COVID-19 vaccine. The CDR3 DNA sequence: TGTGCTAGTGGTTTGGACATCGAGCCCCAGCATTTT. This encodes CASGLDIEPQHF.